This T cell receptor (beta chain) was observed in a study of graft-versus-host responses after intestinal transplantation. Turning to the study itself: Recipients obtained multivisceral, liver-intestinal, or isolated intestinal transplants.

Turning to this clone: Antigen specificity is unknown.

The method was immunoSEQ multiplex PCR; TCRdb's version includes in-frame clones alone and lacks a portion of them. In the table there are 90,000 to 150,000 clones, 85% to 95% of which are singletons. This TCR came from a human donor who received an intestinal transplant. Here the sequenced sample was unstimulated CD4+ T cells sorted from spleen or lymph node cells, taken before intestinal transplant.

The CDR3 protein is CASSFFRDRTDTQYF. The CDR3 DNA reads TGTGCCAGCAGTTTCTTCCGGGATCGCACAGATACGCAGTATTTT. This rearrangement joins TRBV6-5 to TRBJ2-3; TRBD2 is a possible D gene (5 bases). In germline, CDR1 is MNHEY, CDR2 SVGAGI. This CDR3 has 15 residues. V was clipped by 4 bases and J by 1 base, with 12 bases between them.